This TCR beta chain was sequenced during a study of post-analysis software for immune sequencing data. Whole-study findings and limits: Under the F measure, samples that were prepared in one batch clustered strongly together. Significantly lower normalized Chao1 diversity was found in patients with multiple sclerosis relative to controls. About five TRBV segments were more frequent in patients than controls; TRBV5-6, TRBV5-1 and TRBV20-1 belonged to this group.

Turning to this clonotype: As yet, its antigen is unknown.

Trimming took 2 bases from V and 5 from J; bases not matched to a gene: 11. There are 16 residues in the CDR3. In germline, CDR1 is DFQATT, CDR2 SNEGSKA (reference sequence). The TCR beta cDNA libraries contained unique molecular identifiers. A single record per CDR3 protein comes from TCRdb applying MiXCR to the PCR reads. The table records about 160,000 distinct CDR3 sequences, roughly 34% of them present only once. The chain carries TRBV20-1 and TRBJ2-1; 8 nucleotides align to TRBD2. This clonotype originated in a girl aged 5 to 17 with multiple sclerosis. Here the sequenced sample was blood, taken after autologous hematopoietic stem cell transplantation. In DNA form, the CDR3 reads TGCAGTGCTAGATACCGGGTAGCGGGGCGAAACAATGAGCAGTTCTTC. It yields the protein CSARYRVAGRNNEQFF.